These 14 T cell receptor beta chains originate from one sample sequenced in a study of OX40 agonist ivuxolimab in advanced cancers. Here immunoSEQ multiplex PCR was the method, and the copy in TCRdb shows in-frame clones only, minus some. Of about 85,000 clones listed, roughly 87% are singletons. Sequenced material: CD4+ or CD8+ T cells sorted from blood, taken in a trial of the OX40 agonist ivuxolimab. Receptor source: an adult with an advanced solid tumor such as melanoma, head and neck, liver or kidney cancer.

The CDR3 DNA is TGCGCCAGCAGCCCCGAACAGGGGGCGATAAATGAAAAACTGTTTTTT. This codes for CASSPEQGAINEKLFF. The J gene is TRBJ1-4, the V gene TRBV5-1; TRBD1 matches 9 bases. The CDR3 has 16 amino acids. Germline values: CDR1 SGHRS, CDR2 YFSETQ. The V segment lost 4 bases and the J segment 5 bases; nucleotides outside the gene matches: 9.

The V and J genes are TRBV2 and TRBJ1-1; D not resolved. The CDR3 loop spans 13 amino acids. CDR1 is SNHLY and CDR2 is FYNNEI in the germline V gene. The V end lost 7 bases, the J end lost 1 base, and 10 bases lay between the germline ends. This chain's CDR3 is CASIRDTNTEAFF. The CDR3 DNA sequence: TGTGCCAGCATTAGAGACACGAACACTGAAGCTTTCTTT.

The chain has TRBV5-4 and TRBJ1-6, with D unclear. Germline V gene lookup returns CDR1 SGHNT and CDR2 YYREEE (reference sequence). V was clipped by 0 bases and J by 6 bases, with 4 bases between them. This CDR3 has 13 residues. The CDR3 spells CASSLAVNSPLHF. As DNA, the CDR3 is TGTGCCAGCAGCTTGGCGGTTAATTCACCCCTCCACTTT.

The chain has TRBV5-1 and TRBJ2-7; 11 bases agree with TRBD2. This CDR3 comprises 15 residues. CDR1 SGHRS and CDR2 YFSETQ come from the germline V gene. The V and J ends lost 4 bases and 4 bases, in that order; junction bases with no gene match: 7. The CDR3 reads CASSPSGGTIYEQYV. The CDR3 region has the DNA TGCGCCAGCAGCCCTAGCGGGGGGACGATTTACGAGCAGTACGTC.

This chain joins TRBV5-1 and TRBJ2-3; weak D call: TRBD1 (6 bases). Between the trimmed V and J ends, which lost 5 bases and 4 bases, there was a span of 17 bases. There are 15 residues in the CDR3. Looked up from germline, CDR1 is SGHRS and CDR2 is YFSETQ. The CDR3 sequence: CASSSVGQGSDTQYF. DNA of the CDR3: TGCGCCAGCAGTTCCGTCGGGCAGGGGTCAGATACGCAGTATTTT.

This chain joins TRBV7-8 and TRBJ1-2; perhaps TRBD1 as D (5 bases). The CDR3 has 14 residues. The V gene's germline CDR1 is SGHVS and CDR2 FQNEAQ. Trimming removed 5 bases from V and 4 bases from J, with 14 bases in between. The CDR3 coding sequence is TGTGCCAGCAGCCATCGGACAAGCCTCTATGGCTACACCTTC. Translation gives CASSHRTSLYGYTF.

The rearrangement uses TRBV5-1 and TRBJ2-1, with 8 bases that match TRBD1. After removal of 4 bases from V and 4 bases from J, the junction contained 10 bases not matched to a gene. CDR3 length equals 16 residues. CDR1 and CDR2 from the germline V gene are SGHRS and YFSETQ. CDR3 in DNA: TGCGCCAGCAGCCCCCCGACAGGGGAAGGGTACAATGAGCAGTTCTTC. The encoded protein is CASSPPTGEGYNEQFF.

The chain combines TRBV18 with TRBJ2-7, with D perhaps matching TRBD2 (5 bases). V lost 1 base and J 6 bases, leaving 13 bases between the germline ends. The CDR3 is 14 amino acids. Germline loops: CDR1 KGHSH, CDR2 LQKENI. Here the CDR3 reads CASSPQSGSFEQYV. CDR3 DNA: TGTGCCAGCTCACCACAATCGGGAAGCTTCGAGCAGTACGTC.

In its sample, this clone was seen a few times. The chain has TRBV27 and TRBJ2-6; TRBD2 is a possible D gene (6 bases). The CDR3 has 16 residues. Trimming removed 2 bases from V and 4 bases from J, with 12 bases in between. Germline CDR1 reads MNHEY; CDR2 reads SMNVEV (reference sequence). The CDR3 loop is CASSLMGLPGANVLTF. The CDR3 DNA follows: TGTGCCAGCAGTTTAATGGGACTCCCCGGGGCCAACGTCCTGACTTTC.

The genes are TRBV28 and TRBJ2-1; 8 nucleotides match TRBD2. This CDR3 is 15 amino acids long. Germline V gives CDR1 MDHEN, CDR2 SYDVKM. Unmatched junction bases numbered 6, after V lost 6 bases and J lost 2 bases. Written as DNA, the CDR3 is TGTGCCAGCAGGCGTACGGGAGGGCCCTACAATGAGCAGTTCTTC. Protein product: CASRRTGGPYNEQFF.

This chain uses TRBV6-6 with TRBJ2-3; possible D gene TRBD2, 6 bases. V gave up 2 bases and J gave up 5 bases, with 17 bases separating them. The germline gives CDR1 MNHNY, CDR2 SVGAGI (reference sequence). The CDR3 consists of 16 residues. The CDR3: CASSYTGGVGGDTQYF. CDR3 DNA sequence: TGTGCCAGCAGTTACACCGGGGGAGTGGGGGGAGATACGCAGTATTTT.

V gene TRBV7-9 combines with J gene TRBJ1-1; 7 positions match TRBD1. Germline V gene lookup returns CDR1 SEHNR and CDR2 FQNEAQ (reference sequence). V shed 5 bases and J 1 base; nucleotides not matched to a gene: 4. The CDR3 has 14 amino acids. The chain's CDR3 is CASSRRGGNTEAFF. The CDR3 coding sequence is TGTGCCAGCAGCCGCAGGGGGGGGAACACTGAAGCTTTCTTT. The full variable domain, rest sourced from reference TRBV7-9 and TRBJ1-1, is DTGVSQNPRHKITKRGQNVTFRCDPISEHNRLYWYRQTLGQGPEFLTYFQNEAQLEKSRLLSDRFSAERPKGSFSTLEIQRTEQGDSAMYLCASSRRGGNTEAFFGQGTRLTVV.

This clone was seen only once. V gene TRBV5-1 combines with J gene TRBJ2-2, with D perhaps being TRBD1 or TRBD2 (5 bases each). The CDR3 is made up of 18 amino acids. V was shortened by 2 bases and J by 1 base, with 18 bases between the two germline ends. Germline V gene sequence: CDR1 SGHRS, CDR2 YFSETQ. This CDR3 is CASSFSGTLNLNTGELFF. DNA of the CDR3: TGCGCCAGCAGCTTTTCCGGGACCTTAAACCTGAACACCGGGGAGCTGTTTTTT.

Remarks on this clone: The sample has other DNA sequences that encode this CDR3 too. The chain recombines TRBV5-1 with TRBJ1-2, with D hard to call. This CDR3 is built from 12 residues. V dropped 0 bases and J dropped 5 bases, with 5 bases sitting between them. The germline V gene encodes CDR1 SGHRS and CDR2 YFSETQ. The CDR3 sequence is CASSLEGYGYTF. CDR3 sequence (DNA): TGCGCCAGCAGCTTGGAGGGATATGGCTACACCTTC. The full variable domain, rest sourced from reference TRBV5-1 and TRBJ1-2, is KAGVTQTPRYLIKTRGQQVTLSCSPISGHRSVSWYQQTPGQGLQFLFEYFSETQRNKGNFPGRFSGRQFSNSRSEMNVSTLELGDSALYLCASSLEGYGYTFGSGTRLTVV.